The text below deals with one T cell receptor beta chain. The entry originates in a study of cytomegalovirus exposure and HLA in healthy donors. J lost 8 bases, V lost 2 bases, and 5 bases had no gene match. Germline CDR1 and CDR2: SGHAT and FQNNGV. The CDR3 runs 14 residues. Vbeta (60) and Jbeta (13) primers were used in the PCR. Clones were read by immunoSEQ multiplex PCR, and TCRdb kept only the in-frame ones, dropping some. The profile shows roughly 100,000 clones, 75% to 90% of them singletons. Sequenced: PBMCs. This sequence joins TRBV11-2 and TRBJ1-2, with 10 bases that match TRBD1. The TCR comes from a man under 40 in good health and CMV-seronegative. The CDR3, as DNA: TGTGCCAGCAGCTTAAGACAGGGGGCGATCGGCTACACCTTC. Translated: CASSLRQGAIGYTF.